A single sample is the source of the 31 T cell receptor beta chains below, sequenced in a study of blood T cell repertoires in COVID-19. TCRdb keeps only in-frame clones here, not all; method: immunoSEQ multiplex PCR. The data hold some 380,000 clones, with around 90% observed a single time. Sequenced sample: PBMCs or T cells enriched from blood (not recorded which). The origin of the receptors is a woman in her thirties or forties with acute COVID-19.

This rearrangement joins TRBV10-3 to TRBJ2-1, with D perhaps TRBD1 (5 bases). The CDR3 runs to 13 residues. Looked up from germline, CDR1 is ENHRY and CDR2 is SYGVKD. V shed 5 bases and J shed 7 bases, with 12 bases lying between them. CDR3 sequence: CAISLQATNEQFF. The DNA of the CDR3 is TGTGCCATCAGTTTACAGGCGACAAATGAGCAGTTCTTC.

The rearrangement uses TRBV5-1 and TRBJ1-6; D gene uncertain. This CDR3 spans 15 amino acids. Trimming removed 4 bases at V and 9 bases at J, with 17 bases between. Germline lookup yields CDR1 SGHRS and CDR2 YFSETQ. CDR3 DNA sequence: TGCGCCAGCAGCCCGCGGGAGCGTGGGTCTTCACCCCTCCACTTT. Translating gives CASSPRERGSSPLHF.

The CDR3 protein is CASSLVYSSSGNTIYF. In DNA form, the CDR3 reads TGCGCCAGCAGCTTGGTCTACAGCAGCTCTGGAAACACCATATATTTT. This sequence joins TRBV5-1 and TRBJ1-3; no firm D call. Germline loops: CDR1 SGHRS, CDR2 YFSETQ. V was shortened by 0 bases and J by 0 bases, with 10 bases between the two germline ends. The CDR3 is made up of 16 amino acids. The full variable domain, with the rest looked up from reference TRBV5-1 and TRBJ1-3, is KAGVTQTPRYLIKTRGQQVTLSCSPISGHRSVSWYQQTPGQGLQFLFEYFSETQRNKGNFPGRFSGRQFSNSRSEMNVSTLELGDSALYLCASSLVYSSSGNTIYFGEGSWLTVV.

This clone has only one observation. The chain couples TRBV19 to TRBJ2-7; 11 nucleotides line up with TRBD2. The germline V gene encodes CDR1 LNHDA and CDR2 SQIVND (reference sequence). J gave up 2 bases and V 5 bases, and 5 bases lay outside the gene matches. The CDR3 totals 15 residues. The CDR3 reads CASSSLAGGTYEQYF. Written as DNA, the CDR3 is TGTGCCAGTAGTTCCCTAGCGGGGGGAACCTACGAGCAGTACTTC. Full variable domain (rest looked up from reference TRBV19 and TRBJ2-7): DGGITQSPKYLFRKEGQNVTLSCEQNLNHDAMYWYRQDPGQGLRLIYYSQIVNDFQKGDIAEGYSVSREKKESFPLTVTSAQKNPTAFYLCASSSLAGGTYEQYFGPGTRLTVT.

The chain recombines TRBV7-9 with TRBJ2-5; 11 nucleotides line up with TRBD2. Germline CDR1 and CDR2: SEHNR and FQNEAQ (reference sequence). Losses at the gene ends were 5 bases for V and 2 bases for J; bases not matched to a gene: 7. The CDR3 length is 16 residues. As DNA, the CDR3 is TGTGCCAGCAGCACGTTAGCGGGGGGGTTTCAAGAGACCCAGTACTTC. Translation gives CASSTLAGGFQETQYF.

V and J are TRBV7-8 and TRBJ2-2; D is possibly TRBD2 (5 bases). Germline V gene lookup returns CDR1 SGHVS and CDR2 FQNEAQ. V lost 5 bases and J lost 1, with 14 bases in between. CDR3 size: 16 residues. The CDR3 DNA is TGTGCCAGCAGCCCGAGGACTTCCTTGAACACCGGGGAGCTGTTTTTT. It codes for CASSPRTSLNTGELFF.

CDR3 sequence reads: CASSPSRSLVWTGELFF. CDR3 DNA sequence: TGTGCCAGCAGCCCTAGTAGGTCACTAGTGTGGACCGGGGAGCTGTTTTTT. This rearrangement joins TRBV9 to TRBJ2-2, with D possibly being TRBD2 (5 bases). The V end lost 4 bases, the J end lost 5 bases, and 21 bases lay between the germline ends. CDR1 and CDR2 from the germline V gene are SGDLS and YYNGEE. The length of the CDR3 is 17 residues.

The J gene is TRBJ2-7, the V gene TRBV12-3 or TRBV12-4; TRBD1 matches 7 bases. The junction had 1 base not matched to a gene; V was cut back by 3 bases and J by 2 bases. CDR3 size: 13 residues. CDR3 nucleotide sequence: TGTGCCAGCAGTTTGAGGGGGCCCTACGAGCAGTACTTC. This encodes CASSLRGPYEQYF.

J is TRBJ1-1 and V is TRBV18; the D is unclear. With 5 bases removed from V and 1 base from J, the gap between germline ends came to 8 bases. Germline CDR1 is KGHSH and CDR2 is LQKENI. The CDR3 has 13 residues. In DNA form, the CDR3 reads TGTGCCAGCTCAGAGGGTGGGAACACTGAAGCTTTCTTT. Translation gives CASSEGGNTEAFF. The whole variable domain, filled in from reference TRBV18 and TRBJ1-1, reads NAGVMQNPRHLVRRRGQEARLRCSPMKGHSHVYWYRQLPEEGLKFMVYLQKENIIDESGMPKERFSAEFPKEGPSILRIQQVVRGDSAAYFCASSEGGNTEAFFGQGTRLTVV.

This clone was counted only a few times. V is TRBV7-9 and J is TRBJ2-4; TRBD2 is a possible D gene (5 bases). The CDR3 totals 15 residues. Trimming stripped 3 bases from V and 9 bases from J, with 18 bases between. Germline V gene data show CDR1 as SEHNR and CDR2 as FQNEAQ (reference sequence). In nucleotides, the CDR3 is TGTGCCAGCAGCTTCGGACCGGGGATGGGAGTCATTCAGTACTTC. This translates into CASSFGPGMGVIQYF.

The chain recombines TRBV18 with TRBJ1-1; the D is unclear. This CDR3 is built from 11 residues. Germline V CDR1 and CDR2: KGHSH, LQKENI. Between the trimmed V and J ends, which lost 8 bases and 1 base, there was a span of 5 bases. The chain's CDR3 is CASQQNTEAFF. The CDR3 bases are TGTGCCAGCCAACAGAACACTGAAGCTTTCTTT.

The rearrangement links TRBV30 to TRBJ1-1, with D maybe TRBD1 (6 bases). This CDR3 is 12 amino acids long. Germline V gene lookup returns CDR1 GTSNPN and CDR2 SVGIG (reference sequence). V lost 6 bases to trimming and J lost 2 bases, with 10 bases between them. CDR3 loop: CACQQGNTEAFF. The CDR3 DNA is TGTGCCTGCCAACAGGGAAACACTGAAGCTTTCTTT.

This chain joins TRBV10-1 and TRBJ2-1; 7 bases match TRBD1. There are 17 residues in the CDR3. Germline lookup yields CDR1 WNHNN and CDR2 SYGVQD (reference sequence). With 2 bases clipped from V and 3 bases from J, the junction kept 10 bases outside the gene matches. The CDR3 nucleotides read TGCGCCAGCAGTGAGGAGACAGGGTTCCCCATCTACAATGAGCAGTTCTTC. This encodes CASSEETGFPIYNEQFF.

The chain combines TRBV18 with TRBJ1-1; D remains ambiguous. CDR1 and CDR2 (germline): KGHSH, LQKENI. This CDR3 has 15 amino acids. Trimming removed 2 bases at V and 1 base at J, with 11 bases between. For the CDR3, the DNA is TGTGCCAGCTCACCAGGAGGCGCTGGGAACACTGAAGCTTTCTTT. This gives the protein CASSPGGAGNTEAFF. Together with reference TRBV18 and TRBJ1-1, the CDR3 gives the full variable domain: NAGVMQNPRHLVRRRGQEARLRCSPMKGHSHVYWYRQLPEEGLKFMVYLQKENIIDESGMPKERFSAEFPKEGPSILRIQQVVRGDSAAYFCASSPGGAGNTEAFFGQGTRLTVV.

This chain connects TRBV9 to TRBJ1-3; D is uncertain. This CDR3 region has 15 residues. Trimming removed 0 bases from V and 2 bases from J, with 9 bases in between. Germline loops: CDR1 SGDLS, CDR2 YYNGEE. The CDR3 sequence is CASSVASHPGNTIYF. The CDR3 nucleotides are TGTGCCAGCAGCGTAGCTAGCCACCCTGGAAACACCATATATTTT.

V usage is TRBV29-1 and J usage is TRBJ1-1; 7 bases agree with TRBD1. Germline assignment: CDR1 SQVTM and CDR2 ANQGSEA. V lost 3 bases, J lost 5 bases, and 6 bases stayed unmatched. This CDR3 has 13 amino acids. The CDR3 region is CSVDKAGGTEAFF. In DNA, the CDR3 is TGCAGCGTTGATAAGGCAGGGGGTACTGAAGCTTTCTTT. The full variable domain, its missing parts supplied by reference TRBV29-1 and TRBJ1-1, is SAVISQKPSRDICQRGTSLTIQCQVDSQVTMMFWYRQQPGQSLTLIATANQGSEATYESGFVIDKFPISRPNLTFSTLTVSNMSPEDSSIYLCSVDKAGGTEAFFGQGTRLTVV.

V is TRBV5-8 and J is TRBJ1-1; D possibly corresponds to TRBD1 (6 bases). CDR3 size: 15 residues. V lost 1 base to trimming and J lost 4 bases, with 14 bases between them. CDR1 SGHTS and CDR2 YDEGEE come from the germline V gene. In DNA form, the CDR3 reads TGTGCCAGCAGCTTGCCCAACAGCAGGGGCACTGAAGCTTTCTTT. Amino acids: CASSLPNSRGTEAFF. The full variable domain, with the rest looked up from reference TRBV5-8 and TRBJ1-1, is EAGVTQSPTHLIKTRGQQATLRCSPISGHTSVYWYQQALGLGLQFLLWYDEGEERNRGNFPPRFSGRQFPNYSSELNVNALELEDSALYLCASSLPNSRGTEAFFGQGTRLTVV.

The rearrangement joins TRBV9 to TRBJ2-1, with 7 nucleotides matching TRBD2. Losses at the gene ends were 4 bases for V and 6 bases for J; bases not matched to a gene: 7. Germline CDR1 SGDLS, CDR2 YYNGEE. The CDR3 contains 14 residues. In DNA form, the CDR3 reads TGTGCCAGCAGCTCCTGGACTAGTAGCAATGAGCAGTTCTTC. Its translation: CASSSWTSSNEQFF.

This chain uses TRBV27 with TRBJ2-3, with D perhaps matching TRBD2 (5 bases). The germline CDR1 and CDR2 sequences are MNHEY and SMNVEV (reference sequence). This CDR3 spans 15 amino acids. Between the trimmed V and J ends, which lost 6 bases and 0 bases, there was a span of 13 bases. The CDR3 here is CASSLSGASTDTQYF. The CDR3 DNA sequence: TGTGCCAGCAGCCTCAGCGGAGCTAGCACAGATACGCAGTATTTT.

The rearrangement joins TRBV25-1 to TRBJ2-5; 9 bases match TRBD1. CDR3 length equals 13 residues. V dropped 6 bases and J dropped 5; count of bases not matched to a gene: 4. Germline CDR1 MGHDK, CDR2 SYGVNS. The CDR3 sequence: CASRQGARETQYF. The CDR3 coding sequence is TGTGCCAGCAGACAGGGGGCAAGGGAGACCCAGTACTTC.

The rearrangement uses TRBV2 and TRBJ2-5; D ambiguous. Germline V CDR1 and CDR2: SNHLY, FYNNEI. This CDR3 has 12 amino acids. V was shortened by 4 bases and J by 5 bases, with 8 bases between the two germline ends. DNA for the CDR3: TGTGCCAGCAGTGCCGGTGCGGAGACCCAGTACTTC. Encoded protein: CASSAGAETQYF.

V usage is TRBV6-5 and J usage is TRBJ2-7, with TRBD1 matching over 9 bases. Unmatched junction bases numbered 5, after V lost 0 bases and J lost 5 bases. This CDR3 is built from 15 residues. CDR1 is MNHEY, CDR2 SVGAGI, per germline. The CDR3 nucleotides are TGTGCCAGCAGTTACTCGATGGGACAGGGTAACGAGCAGTACTTC. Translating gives CASSYSMGQGNEQYF.

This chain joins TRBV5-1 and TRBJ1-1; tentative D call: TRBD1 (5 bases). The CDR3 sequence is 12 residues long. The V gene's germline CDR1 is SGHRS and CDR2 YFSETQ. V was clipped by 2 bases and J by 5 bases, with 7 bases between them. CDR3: CASSFDRTEAFF. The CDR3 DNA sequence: TGCGCCAGCAGCTTCGACAGAACTGAAGCTTTCTTT.

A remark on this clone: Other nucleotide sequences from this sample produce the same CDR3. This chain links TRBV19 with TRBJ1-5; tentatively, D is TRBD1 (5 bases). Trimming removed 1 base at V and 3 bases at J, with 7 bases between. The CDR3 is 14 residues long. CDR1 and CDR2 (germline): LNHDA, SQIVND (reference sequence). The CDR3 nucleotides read TGTGCCAGTAGTATAGCAGGGAACAATCAGCCCCAGCATTTT. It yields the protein CASSIAGNNQPQHF.

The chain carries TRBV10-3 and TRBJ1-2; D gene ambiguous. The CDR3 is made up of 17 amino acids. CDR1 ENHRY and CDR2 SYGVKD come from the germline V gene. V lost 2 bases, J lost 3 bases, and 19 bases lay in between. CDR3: CAISESAGLPRDYGYTF. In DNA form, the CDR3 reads TGTGCCATCAGTGAGAGCGCGGGCCTCCCCCGTGACTATGGCTACACCTTC.

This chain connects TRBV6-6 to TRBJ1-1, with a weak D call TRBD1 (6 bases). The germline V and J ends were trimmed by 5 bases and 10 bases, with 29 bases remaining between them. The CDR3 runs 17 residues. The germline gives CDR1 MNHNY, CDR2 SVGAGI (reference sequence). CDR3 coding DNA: TGTGCCAGCAGTCGCGGCGTCGACAGGAAGAGACGAGGAGGAGCTTTCTTT. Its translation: CASSRGVDRKRRGGAFF.

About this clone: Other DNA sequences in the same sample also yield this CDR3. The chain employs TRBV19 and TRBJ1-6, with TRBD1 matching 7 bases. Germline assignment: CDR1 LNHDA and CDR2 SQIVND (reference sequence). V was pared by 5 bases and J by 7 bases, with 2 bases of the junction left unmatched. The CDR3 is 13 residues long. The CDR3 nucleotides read TGTGCCAGTAGTCCACAGGGGAATTCACCCCTCCACTTT. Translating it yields CASSPQGNSPLHF.

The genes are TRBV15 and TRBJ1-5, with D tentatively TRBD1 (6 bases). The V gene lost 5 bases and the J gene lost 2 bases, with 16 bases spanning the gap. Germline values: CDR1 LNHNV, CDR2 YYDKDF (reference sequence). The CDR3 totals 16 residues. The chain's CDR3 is CATSRGGANGNQPQHF. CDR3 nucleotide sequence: TGTGCCACCAGCCGAGGGGGAGCTAACGGCAATCAGCCCCAGCATTTT.

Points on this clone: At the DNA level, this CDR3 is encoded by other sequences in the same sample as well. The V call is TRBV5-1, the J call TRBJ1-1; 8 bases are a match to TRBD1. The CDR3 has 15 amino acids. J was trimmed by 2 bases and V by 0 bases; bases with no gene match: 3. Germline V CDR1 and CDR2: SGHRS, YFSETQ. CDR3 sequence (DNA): TGCGCCAGCAGCTTGGGACAGGGGAGAAACACTGAAGCTTTCTTT. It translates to CASSLGQGRNTEAFF.

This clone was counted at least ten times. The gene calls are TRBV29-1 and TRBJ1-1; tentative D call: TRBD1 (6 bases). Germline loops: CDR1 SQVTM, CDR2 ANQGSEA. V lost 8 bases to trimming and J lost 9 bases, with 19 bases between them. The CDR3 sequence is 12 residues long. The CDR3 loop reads CSTEAGQSQAFF. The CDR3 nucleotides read TGCAGCACAGAAGCCGGACAGTCACAAGCTTTCTTT.

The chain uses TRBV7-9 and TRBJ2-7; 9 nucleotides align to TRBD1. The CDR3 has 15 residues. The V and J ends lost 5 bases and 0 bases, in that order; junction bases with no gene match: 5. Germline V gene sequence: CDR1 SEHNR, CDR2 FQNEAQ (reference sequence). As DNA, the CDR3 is TGTGCCAGCAGCCCACGGGACAGGGCCTCCTACGAGCAGTACTTC. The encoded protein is CASSPRDRASYEQYF.